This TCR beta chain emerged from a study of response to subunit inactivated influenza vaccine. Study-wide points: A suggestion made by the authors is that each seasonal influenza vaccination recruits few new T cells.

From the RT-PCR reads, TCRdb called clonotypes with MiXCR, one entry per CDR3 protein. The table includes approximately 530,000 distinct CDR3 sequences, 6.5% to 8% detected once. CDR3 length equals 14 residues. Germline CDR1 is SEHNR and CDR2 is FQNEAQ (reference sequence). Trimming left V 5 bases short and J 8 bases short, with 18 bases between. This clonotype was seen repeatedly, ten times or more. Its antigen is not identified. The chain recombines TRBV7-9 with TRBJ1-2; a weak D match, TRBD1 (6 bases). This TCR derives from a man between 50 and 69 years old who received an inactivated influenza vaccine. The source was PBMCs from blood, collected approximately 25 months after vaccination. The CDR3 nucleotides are TGTGCCAGCAGCCCATCTGGACAGACCAGGGGCTACACCTTC. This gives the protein CASSPSGQTRGYTF.